This T cell receptor beta chain was identified in a study of long-term antiretroviral therapy in people with HIV. General study findings and limits: Clonal populations expanded prior to ART predominated within the repertoire at all time points. Spans of CDR3 length were tighter for HIV repertoires than for controls.

Amounts of roughly 0.9-10 million cryopreserved PBMC were held in the samples before DNA extraction. At survey level, the immunoSEQ assay was run in its v3.0 version. This table comes from immunoSEQ multiplex PCR, and its TCRdb copy is limited to in-frame clones, with some not included. This sample carries almost 35,000 clones, 70% to 90% of them seen once, and the ten largest clones take roughly 5%. The germline gives CDR1 SEHNR, CDR2 FQNEAQ (reference sequence). This CDR3 has 11 residues. Trimming left V 2 bases short and J 8 bases short, with 3 bases between. About this clone: Its antigen is not known.

This material consisted of unsorted PBMCs, taken around 2.7 years before starting antiretroviral therapy. This clonotype originated in a woman aged 25 to 39 with HIV. The V and J genes are TRBV7-9 and TRBJ1-4; D unclear. CDR3 bases: TGTGCCAGCAGCTTAATGGAAAAACTGTTTTTT. Encoded protein: CASSLMEKLFF.